This paragraph covers one T cell receptor beta chain sequence. Its antigen is not known. The V end was cut by 2 bases, the J end by 0 bases, with 13 bases between. The CDR3 loop spans 16 amino acids. CDR1 is LGHNA and CDR2 is YSLEER in the germline V gene. The data are from a study of blood T cells in healthy people across ages. Study-level results: Aged donors had fewer naive CD4+ cells and lower diversity than long-lived donors. Per-million-T-cell TCR beta diversity fell roughly linearly with age.

Sample-barcoded 5' priming and a J-beta primer mix drove a second PCR of about 6 to 12 cycles. TCRdb redid the calling of the 5' RACE reads with MiXCR, one entry per CDR3 protein. Here the sample spans about 720,000 distinct CDR3 sequences, about a fifth being singletons. The gene calls are TRBV4-3 and TRBJ2-5; D remains ambiguous. The source of this sequence is a man between 65 and 85 years old in good health. The sample was blood. This CDR3 is CASSQRRDRNQETQYF. In nucleotides, the CDR3 is TGCGCCAGCAGCCAACGCCGAGACCGCAACCAAGAGACCCAGTACTTC.